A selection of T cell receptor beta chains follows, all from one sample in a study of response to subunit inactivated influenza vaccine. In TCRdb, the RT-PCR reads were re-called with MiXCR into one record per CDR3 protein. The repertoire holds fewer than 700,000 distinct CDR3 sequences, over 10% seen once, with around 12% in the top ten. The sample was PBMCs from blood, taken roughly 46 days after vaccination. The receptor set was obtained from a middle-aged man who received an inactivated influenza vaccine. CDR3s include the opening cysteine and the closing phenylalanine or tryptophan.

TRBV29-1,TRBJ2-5,CSVDGVRSYGGSLYQETQYF
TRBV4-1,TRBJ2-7,CASSPLPLYEQYF
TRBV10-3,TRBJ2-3,CAISAPRQGRRTDTQYF
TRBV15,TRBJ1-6,CATSGRAEGSPLHF
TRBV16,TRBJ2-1,CASSQAVGLKQFF
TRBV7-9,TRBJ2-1,CASSPWTSGGSSEQFF
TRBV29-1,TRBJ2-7,CSVITYEQYF
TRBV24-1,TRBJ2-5,CATSEPRGGETQYF
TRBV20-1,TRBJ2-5,CSARVPETQYF
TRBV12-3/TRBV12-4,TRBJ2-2,CASSANTGELFF
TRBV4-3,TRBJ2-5,CASSRLAGGPGKETQYF
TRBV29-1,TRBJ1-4,CSVRTGDNEKLFF
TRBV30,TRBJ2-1,CAWGQKYEQFF
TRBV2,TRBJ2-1,CASIHREGDYNEQFF
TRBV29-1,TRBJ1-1,CSVEETRAFF
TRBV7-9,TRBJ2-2,CASSSPPGGGNTGELFF
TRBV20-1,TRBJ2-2,CSAYGSSGANTGELFF
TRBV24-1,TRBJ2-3,CATGANLAGDTQYF
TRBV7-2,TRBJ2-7,CASSFGRPSVNEQYF
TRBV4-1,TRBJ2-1,CASSQDWLAYEQFF
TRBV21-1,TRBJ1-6,CASSLQQALSAPLRSPLHF
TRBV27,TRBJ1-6,CASSLAGRLISPLHF
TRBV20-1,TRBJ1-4,CSASRWGSYAKLFF
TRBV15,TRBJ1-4,CATSRGVRWDTTNEKLFF
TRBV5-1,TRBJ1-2,CASSPLGQGSDGYTF